This passage covers 9 T cell receptor beta chains from one sample sequenced in a study of regulatory T cells in long-lasting Graves disease. Specified time point: persistent/refractory GD, antithyroid drugs over 5 years with positive TRAb. Preparation of the TCR library used RNA extracted from PBMCs. Sequencing libraries for TCR beta were prepared with iRepertoire HTBI primers and Arm-PCR of CDR3 regions. TCRdb independently ran MiXCR on the multiplex PCR reads; one entry per CDR3 protein. The table lists a few hundred thousand distinct CDR3 sequences, 23% of them singletons. Sequenced here: peripheral blood mononuclear cells (PBMCs), sampled when the disease was refractory, from a patient treated with antithyroid drugs. These receptors originate from a female donor with Graves disease.

This clonotype has a count of ten or more. The chain employs TRBV28 and TRBJ2-7, with a weak D call TRBD2 (7 bases). There are 14 residues in the CDR3. With 3 bases removed from V and 3 bases from J, the gap between germline ends came to 12 bases. Germline values: CDR1 MDHEN, CDR2 SYDVKM. CDR3 bases: TGTGCCAGCAGTTTTGGGGGGGCAATCTACGAGCAGTACTTC. Translation gives CASSFGGAIYEQYF.

This chain joins TRBV3-1 and TRBJ2-5; D assignment may be TRBD1 or TRBD2 (5 bases each). V lost 0 bases to trimming and J lost 4 bases, with 9 bases between them. This CDR3 spans 14 amino acids. Germline loops: CDR1 LGHDT, CDR2 YNNKEL (reference sequence). The DNA of the CDR3 is TGTGCCAGCAGCCAAGATTGGGGGAGAGAGACCCAGTACTTC. This encodes CASSQDWGRETQYF.

The chain uses TRBV5-6 and TRBJ2-7; D possibly corresponds to TRBD2 (5 bases). Trimming removed 1 base at V and 3 bases at J, with 8 bases between. Germline V gives CDR1 SGHDT, CDR2 YYEEEE. The CDR3 length is 13 residues. The CDR3 is CASSLRDLYEQYF. In DNA form, the CDR3 reads TGTGCCAGCAGCTTGCGGGATCTCTACGAGCAGTACTTC.

V and J are TRBV28 and TRBJ1-1; TRBD1 matches 7 bases. Germline assignment: CDR1 MDHEN and CDR2 SYDVKM. V trimming: 7 bases; J trimming: 0 bases; junction bases outside the gene matches: 5. The length of the CDR3 is 14 residues. The CDR3 region has the DNA TGTGCCAGCACCCGGGGACAGCTGAACACTGAAGCTTTCTTT. This encodes CASTRGQLNTEAFF.

The chain joins TRBV2 to TRBJ2-1; TRBD2 aligns across 7 bases. Per the germline V gene, CDR1 is SNHLY and CDR2 is FYNNEI. This CDR3 is 14 amino acids long. Trimming at V came to 4 bases and at J to 5 bases, leaving 5 bases not matched to a gene. DNA for the CDR3: TGTGCCAGCAGTGGTGGACTAGGGAACAATGAGCAGTTCTTC. Translated: CASSGGLGNNEQFF.

The chain couples TRBV6-2 or TRBV6-3 to TRBJ1-5; TRBD1 matches at 7 bases. The CDR3 has 13 amino acids. The trim removed 8 bases at V and 1 base at J, leaving 2 bases unmatched. Germline V gene lookup returns CDR1 MNHEY and CDR2 SVGEGT. The CDR3 is CASDRASNQPQHF. CDR3 sequence (DNA): TGTGCCAGCGACAGGGCGAGCAATCAGCCCCAGCATTTT.

V is TRBV10-1 and J is TRBJ2-7; 7 nucleotides match TRBD1. This CDR3 has 15 amino acids. The V gene end was trimmed by 3 bases and the J gene end by 0 bases; junction bases not matched to a gene: 5. The germline gives CDR1 WNHNN, CDR2 SYGVQD (reference sequence). In DNA, the CDR3 is TGCGCCAGCAGTGATGAGGGGGCGAGCTCCTACGAGCAGTACTTC. Translated: CASSDEGASSYEQYF.

This clonotype was recorded at least ten times. This chain connects TRBV12-3 or TRBV12-4 to TRBJ2-7, with TRBD1 identical over 7 bases. The CDR3 totals 13 residues. With V trimmed by 6 bases and J by 3 bases, 5 bases remained unmatched. CDR3 region: CASSLGQIYEQYF. CDR3 in DNA: TGTGCCAGCAGCTTGGGACAGATCTACGAGCAGTACTTC.

The gene calls are TRBV30 and TRBJ2-2, with no clear D. This CDR3 has 12 residues. The germline V and J ends were trimmed by 0 bases and 7 bases, with 6 bases remaining between them. Germline CDR1 reads GTSNPN; CDR2 reads SVGIG (reference sequence). The CDR3: CAWSVLYGELFF. CDR3 sequence (DNA): TGTGCCTGGAGTGTATTGTACGGGGAGCTGTTTTTT.